Reported below is one TCR beta chain. Its cognate antigen is unknown. The data were obtained in a study of shared clonotypes between healthy human individuals. This CDR3 contains 17 residues. The V segment lost 1 base and the J segment 2 bases; nucleotides outside the gene matches: 5. Germline V CDR1 and CDR2: KGHSH, LQKENI. Study conclusions and caveats: Only a few donors were included, so the genetic and exposure-history diversity represented was limited.

Repertoires were generated with immunoSEQ multiplex PCR, while TCRdb's copy carries only in-frame clones and drops some. The sample lists under 1 million clones, 80% to 95% seen once, with less than 25% in the top ten. CD8 cells regarded as naive lacked CD45RO, were positively chosen for CCR7, and omitted terminally differentiated effector memory CD45RA+ cells. This chain joins TRBV18 and TRBJ2-1; 10 bases map to TRBD2. The TCR was taken from a man aged 25 to 40 in good health. Input material: naive CD8+ T cells sorted from blood. The DNA for the CDR3 is TGTGCCAGCTCACCACAAGCTAGCGGGAGCGCCTACAATGAGCAGTTCTTC. Translation gives CASSPQASGSAYNEQFF.